This is a list of T cell receptor beta chains from one sample in a study of blood T cell repertoires in COVID-19. Method: immunoSEQ multiplex PCR; TCRdb's copy keeps in-frame clones and lacks some. The repertoire holds approximately 45,000 clones, with around 86% as singletons. Material: peripheral blood. These receptors were obtained from a human donor in a cohort sampled during active COVID-19. Each CDR3 is given with its conserved first and last residue.

v_call,j_call,cdr3_aa
TRBV4-1,TRBJ2-5,CASSRTDRIQETQYF
TRBV27,TRBJ1-2,CASSRTTGDGYTF
TRBV9,TRBJ2-1,CASSTPLAGGSYNEQFF
TRBV28,TRBJ1-2,CASSGVAGQGVNYGYTF
TRBV6-6,TRBJ1-1,CASSYLGWEGKTEAFF
TRBV7-9,TRBJ2-2,CASSSSGGTGELFF
TRBV12-3/TRBV12-4,TRBJ2-2,CASSRDTGELFF
TRBV11-2,TRBJ1-3,CASSLPATGSSGNTIYF
TRBV6-2/TRBV6-3,TRBJ2-2,CASSLTLDTGELFF
TRBV30,TRBJ1-6,CAWSPYGQGLFSPLHF
TRBV28,TRBJ2-3,CASTGSSKGSTDTQYF
TRBV11-2,TRBJ2-1,CASSSLGRTSGIGEQFF
TRBV9,TRBJ2-1,CASSAVRDILLGEQFF
TRBV28,TRBJ2-7,CASSLSGREAYEQYF